This is a list of T cell receptor beta chains from one sample in a study of cytomegalovirus exposure and HLA in healthy donors. The repertoire was sequenced with immunoSEQ multiplex PCR; TCRdb's copy has only in-frame clones and lacks some. The repertoire has more than 95,000 clones, roughly 74% of them found once; the top ten carry roughly 3%. Sequencing was carried out using PBMCs. These receptors all come from a female donor in good health and CMV-seropositive. Both conserved end residues are part of each CDR3. Fields, in order: D gene, clone size, J gene, V gene, CDR3 DNA, CDR3 protein. A D gene is named only where the DNA matches it firmly. The listing skips clone size in some rows; elsewhere it reads once, few, many or a size class.

TRBD1 . TRBJ2-7 TRBV7-9 TGTGCCAGCAGCCAAGACAGGGCTACCTACGAGCAGTACTTC CASSQDRATYEQYF
TRBD1 . TRBJ2-5 TRBV28 TGTGCCAGCAGTTCCCGACAGGGGGACTTCCAAGAGACCCAGTACTTC CASSSRQGDFQETQYF
. few TRBJ1-5 TRBV5-1 TGCGCCAGCAGCTTAGGTAGCCAGGGAAATCAGCCCCAGCATTTT CASSLGSQGNQPQHF
. . TRBJ1-2 TRBV27 TGTGCCAGCAGTTTGTCACGGAGCTATGGCTACACCTTC CASSLSRSYGYTF
. . TRBJ1-5 TRBV9 TGTGCCAGCAGCGTAGGACAGCTCAATCAGCCCCAGCATTTT CASSVGQLNQPQHF
TRBD2 . TRBJ2-7 TRBV11-2 TGTGCCAGCAGCTGGGGGAGCGGGGCCTCCTACGAGCAGTACTTC CASSWGSGASYEQYF
TRBD1 few TRBJ1-1 TRBV28 TGTGCCAGCGCCGAGGGGACAGGGGTGAACACTGAAGCTTTCTTT CASAEGTGVNTEAFF
. . TRBJ2-1 TRBV6-5 TGTGCCAGCAGTCTCGGCGGTGAGCAGTTCTTC CASSLGGEQFF
TRBD2 . TRBJ2-6 TRBV9 TGTGCCAGCAGCCCCCGGGGGGGGCCCGAGCGGAGATCTGGGGCCAACGTCCTGACTTTC CASSPRGGPERRSGANVLTF
. . TRBJ1-1 TRBV28 TGTGCCAGCAGTTTTCCTGGCACAAGCGGAGCGGAAGCTTTCTTT CASSFPGTSGAEAFF
TRBD2 few TRBJ2-2 TRBV4-2 TGTGCCAGCAGCCACACAGCGGGGGCGAGGAACACCGGGGAGCTGTTTTTT CASSHTAGARNTGELFF
. . TRBJ1-1 TRBV28 TGTGCCAGCAGTCTACCGGGGAACACTGAAGCTTTCTTT CASSLPGNTEAFF
. . TRBJ2-5 TRBV10-2 TGCGCCAGCAGTGATAGTGGTCCGCGGGAGACCCAGTACTTC CASSDSGPRETQYF
TRBD1 . TRBJ1-6 TRBV9 TGTGCCAGCAGCGCTAGCCGACAGGGGAATTCACCCCTCCACTTT CASSASRQGNSPLHF
TRBD1 . TRBJ2-3 TRBV19 TGTGCCAGTTCGCCCCGGACAGGGGGATATACGCAGTATTTT CASSPRTGGYTQYF
TRBD1 . TRBJ1-3 TRBV30 TGTGCCTGGAGTCCCCGGGACAGGTTCCTCTCTGGAAACACCATATATTTT CAWSPRDRFLSGNTIYF
. once TRBJ2-7 TRBV21-1 TGTGCCAGCAGCAAACCGAGAGATAGGGACACAAGCTCCTACGAGCAGTACTTC CASSKPRDRDTSSYEQYF
TRBD1 few TRBJ1-2 TRBV5-4 TGTGCCAGCATCGACAGGGGGAGGTCTAACTATGGCTACACCTTC CASIDRGRSNYGYTF